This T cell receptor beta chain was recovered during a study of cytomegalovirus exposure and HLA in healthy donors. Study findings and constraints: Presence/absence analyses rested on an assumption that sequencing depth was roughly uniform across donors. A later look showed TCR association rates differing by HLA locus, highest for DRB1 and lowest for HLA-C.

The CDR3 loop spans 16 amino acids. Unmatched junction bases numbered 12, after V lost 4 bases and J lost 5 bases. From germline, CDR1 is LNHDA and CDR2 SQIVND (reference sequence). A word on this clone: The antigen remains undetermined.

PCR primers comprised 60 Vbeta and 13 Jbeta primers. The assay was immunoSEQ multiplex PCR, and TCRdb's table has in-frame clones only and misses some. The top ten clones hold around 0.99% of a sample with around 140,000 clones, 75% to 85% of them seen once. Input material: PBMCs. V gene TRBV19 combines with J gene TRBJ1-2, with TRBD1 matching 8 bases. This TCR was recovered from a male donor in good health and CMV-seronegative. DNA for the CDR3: TGTGCCAGTAGTAAACAGGGGGGATCGGGGAGATATGGCTACACCTTC. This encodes CASSKQGGSGRYGYTF.